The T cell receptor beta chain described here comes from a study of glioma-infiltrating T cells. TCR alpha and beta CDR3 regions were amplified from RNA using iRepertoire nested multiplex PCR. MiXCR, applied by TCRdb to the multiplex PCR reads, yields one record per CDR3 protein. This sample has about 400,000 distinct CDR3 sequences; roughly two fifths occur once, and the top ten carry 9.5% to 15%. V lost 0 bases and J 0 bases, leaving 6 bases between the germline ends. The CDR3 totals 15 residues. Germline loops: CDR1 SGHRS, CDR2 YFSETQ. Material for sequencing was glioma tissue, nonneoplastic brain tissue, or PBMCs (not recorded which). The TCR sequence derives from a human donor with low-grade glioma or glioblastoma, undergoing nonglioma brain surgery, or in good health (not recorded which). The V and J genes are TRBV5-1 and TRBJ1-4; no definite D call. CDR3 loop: CASSLGSSTNEKLFF. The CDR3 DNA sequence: TGCGCCAGCAGCTTGGGTAGTTCAACTAATGAAAAACTGTTTTTT.